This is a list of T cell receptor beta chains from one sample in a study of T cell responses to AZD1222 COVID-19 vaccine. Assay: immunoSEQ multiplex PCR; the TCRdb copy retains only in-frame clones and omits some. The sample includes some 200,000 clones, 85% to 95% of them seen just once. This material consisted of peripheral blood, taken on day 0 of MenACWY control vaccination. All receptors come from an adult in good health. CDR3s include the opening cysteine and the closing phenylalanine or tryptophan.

CDR3aa: CASSLLAGGYNEQFF
j_gene: TRBJ2-1
len: 15
v_gene: TRBV5-1

CDR3aa: CASSSGQYPYEQYF
j_gene: TRBJ2-7
len: 14
v_gene: TRBV2

CDR3aa: CSVGDGQDTQYF
j_gene: TRBJ2-3
len: 12
v_gene: TRBV29-1

CDR3aa: CAWSVPGGGYTF
j_gene: TRBJ1-2
len: 12
v_gene: TRBV30

CDR3aa: CASSYSSGALGTDTQYF
j_gene: TRBJ2-3
len: 17
v_gene: TRBV6-2/TRBV6-3

CDR3aa: CASSSRQGGGYTF
j_gene: TRBJ1-2
len: 13
v_gene: TRBV3-1/TRBV3-2

CDR3aa: CATSKQGVGNTEAFF
j_gene: TRBJ1-1
len: 15
v_gene: TRBV15

CDR3aa: CASSLTSGVETQYF
j_gene: TRBJ2-5
len: 14
v_gene: TRBV7-9

CDR3aa: CAGRTLSYEQYF
j_gene: TRBJ2-7
len: 12
v_gene: TRBV30

CDR3aa: CASSAFGPGYTF
j_gene: TRBJ1-2
len: 12
v_gene: TRBV2

CDR3aa: CASSYSPGREQFF
j_gene: TRBJ2-1
len: 13
v_gene: TRBV5-1

CDR3aa: CASSLGGQSYGYTF
j_gene: TRBJ1-2
len: 14
v_gene: TRBV7-9

CDR3aa: CASSYRNRAGELFF
j_gene: TRBJ2-2
len: 14
v_gene: TRBV6-2/TRBV6-3

CDR3aa: CASSFNRGPSSDTQYF
j_gene: TRBJ2-3
len: 16
v_gene: TRBV11-3

CDR3aa: CASSIAGGLLVNYGYTF
j_gene: TRBJ1-2
len: 17
v_gene: TRBV19

CDR3aa: CASSLIPGQGGYEQYF
j_gene: TRBJ2-7
len: 16
v_gene: TRBV7-3

CDR3aa: CASSFGGATNEKLFF
j_gene: TRBJ1-4
len: 15
v_gene: TRBV11-2

CDR3aa: CATSESAKSYGYTF
j_gene: TRBJ1-2
len: 14
v_gene: TRBV24-1

CDR3aa: CASSPPPPLNTEAFF
j_gene: TRBJ1-1
len: 15
v_gene: TRBV3-1/TRBV3-2

CDR3aa: CASSRDSNAAQYF
j_gene: TRBJ2-5
len: 13
v_gene: TRBV2

CDR3aa: CAISQVDYGYTF
j_gene: TRBJ1-2
len: 12
v_gene: TRBV10-3

CDR3aa: CASSLLAGYQETQYF
j_gene: TRBJ2-5
len: 15
v_gene: TRBV5-6

CDR3aa: CASSLNSMNTEAFF
j_gene: TRBJ1-1
len: 14
v_gene: TRBV5-1

CDR3aa: CASSRAGTASYNEQFF
j_gene: TRBJ2-1
len: 16
v_gene: TRBV3-1/TRBV3-2

CDR3aa: CASSSTDVNEKLFF
j_gene: TRBJ1-4
len: 14
v_gene: TRBV19

CDR3aa: CASSLGRGEGPQHF
j_gene: TRBJ1-5
len: 14
v_gene: TRBV27